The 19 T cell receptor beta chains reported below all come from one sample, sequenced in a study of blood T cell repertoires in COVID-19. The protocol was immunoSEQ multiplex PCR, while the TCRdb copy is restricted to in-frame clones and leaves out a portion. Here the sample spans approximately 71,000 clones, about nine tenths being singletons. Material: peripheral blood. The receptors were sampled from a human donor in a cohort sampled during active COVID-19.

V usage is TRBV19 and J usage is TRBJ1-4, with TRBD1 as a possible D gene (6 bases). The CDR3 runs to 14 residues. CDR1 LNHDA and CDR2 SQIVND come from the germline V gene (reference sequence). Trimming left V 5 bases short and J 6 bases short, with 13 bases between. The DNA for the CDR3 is TGTGCCAGTAGTCTTGACAGGACAGATGAAAAACTGTTTTTT. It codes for CASSLDRTDEKLFF.

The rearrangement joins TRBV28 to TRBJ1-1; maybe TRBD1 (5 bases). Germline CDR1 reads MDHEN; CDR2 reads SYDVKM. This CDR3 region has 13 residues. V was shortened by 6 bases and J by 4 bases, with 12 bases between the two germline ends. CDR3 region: CASSIDRITEAFF. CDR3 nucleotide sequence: TGTGCCAGCAGCATCGACAGAATCACTGAAGCTTTCTTT.

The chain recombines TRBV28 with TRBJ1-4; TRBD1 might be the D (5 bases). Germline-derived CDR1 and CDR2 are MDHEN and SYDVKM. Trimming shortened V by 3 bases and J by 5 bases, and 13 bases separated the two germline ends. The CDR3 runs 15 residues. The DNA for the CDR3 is TGTGCCAGCAGTTTTCCCGGGGGGGAAAATGAAAAACTGTTTTTT. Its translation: CASSFPGGENEKLFF.

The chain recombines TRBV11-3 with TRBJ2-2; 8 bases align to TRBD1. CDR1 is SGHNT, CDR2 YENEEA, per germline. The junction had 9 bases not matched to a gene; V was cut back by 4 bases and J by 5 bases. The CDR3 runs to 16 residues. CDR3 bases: TGTGCCAGCAGCTCGAACGGACAGGGAATTACCGGGGAGCTGTTTTTT. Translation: CASSSNGQGITGELFF.

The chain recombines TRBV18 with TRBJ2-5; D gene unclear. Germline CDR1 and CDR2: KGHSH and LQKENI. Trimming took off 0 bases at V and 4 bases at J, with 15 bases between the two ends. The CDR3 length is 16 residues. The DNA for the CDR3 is TGTGCCAGCTCACCACCCCTAGTCCCTTCCAGAGAGACCCAGTACTTC. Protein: CASSPPLVPSRETQYF.

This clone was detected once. Here the CDR3 DNA reads TGTGCCAGCAGCTTGGATAGCGGGAGCACAGATACGCAGTATTTT. This translates into CASSLDSGSTDTQYF. The V and J genes are TRBV5-6 and TRBJ2-3; the match to TRBD2 covers 7 bases. Germline lookup yields CDR1 SGHDT and CDR2 YYEEEE. V lost 0 bases, J lost 0 bases, and 1 base stayed unmatched. The CDR3 sequence is 15 residues long.

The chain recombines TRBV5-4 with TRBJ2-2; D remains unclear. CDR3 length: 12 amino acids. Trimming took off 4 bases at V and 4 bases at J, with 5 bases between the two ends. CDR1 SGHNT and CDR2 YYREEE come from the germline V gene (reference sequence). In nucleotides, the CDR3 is TGTGCCAGCAGCCCGTCCACCGGGGAGCTGTTTTTT. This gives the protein CASSPSTGELFF.

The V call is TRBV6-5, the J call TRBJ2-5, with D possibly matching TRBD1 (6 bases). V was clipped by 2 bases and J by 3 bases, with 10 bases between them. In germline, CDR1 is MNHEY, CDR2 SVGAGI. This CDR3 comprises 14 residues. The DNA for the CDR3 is TGTGCCAGCAGTTACGAGGGGGAAAAAGAGACCCAGTACTTC. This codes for CASSYEGEKETQYF.

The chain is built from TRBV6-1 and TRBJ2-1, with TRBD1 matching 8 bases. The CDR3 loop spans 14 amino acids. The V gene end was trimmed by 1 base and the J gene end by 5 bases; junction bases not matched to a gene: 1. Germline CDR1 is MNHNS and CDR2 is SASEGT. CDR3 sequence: CASSEGTGNNEQFF. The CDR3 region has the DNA TGTGCCAGCAGTGAAGGGACAGGGAACAATGAGCAGTTCTTC.

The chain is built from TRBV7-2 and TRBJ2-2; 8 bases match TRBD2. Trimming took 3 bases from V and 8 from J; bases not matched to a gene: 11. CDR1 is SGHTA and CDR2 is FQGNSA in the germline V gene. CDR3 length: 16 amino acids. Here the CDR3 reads CASSLSGGSRVGELFF. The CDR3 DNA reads TGTGCCAGCAGCTTGAGCGGGGGTTCCCGGGTGGGGGAGCTGTTTTTT.

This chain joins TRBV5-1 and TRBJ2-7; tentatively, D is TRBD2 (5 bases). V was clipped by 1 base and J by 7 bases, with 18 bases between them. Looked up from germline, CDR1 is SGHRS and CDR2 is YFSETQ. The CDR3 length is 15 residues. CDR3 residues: CASSLRWTGMEEQYF. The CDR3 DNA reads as TGCGCCAGCAGCTTGAGGTGGACGGGGATGGAAGAGCAGTACTTC.

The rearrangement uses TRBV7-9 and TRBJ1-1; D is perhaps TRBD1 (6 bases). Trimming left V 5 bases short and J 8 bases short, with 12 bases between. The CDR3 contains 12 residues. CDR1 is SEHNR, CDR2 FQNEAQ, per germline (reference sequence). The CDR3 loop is CASSLLRGEAFF. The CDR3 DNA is TGTGCCAGCAGCCTTCTAAGGGGGGAAGCTTTCTTT.

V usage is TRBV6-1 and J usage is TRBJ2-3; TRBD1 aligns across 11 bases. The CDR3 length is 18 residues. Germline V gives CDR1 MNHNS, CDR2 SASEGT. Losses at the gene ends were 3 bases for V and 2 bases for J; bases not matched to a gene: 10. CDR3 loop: CASSDILGDRGDTDTQYF. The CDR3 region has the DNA TGTGCCAGCAGTGATATTCTCGGGGACAGGGGGGACACAGATACGCAGTATTTT.

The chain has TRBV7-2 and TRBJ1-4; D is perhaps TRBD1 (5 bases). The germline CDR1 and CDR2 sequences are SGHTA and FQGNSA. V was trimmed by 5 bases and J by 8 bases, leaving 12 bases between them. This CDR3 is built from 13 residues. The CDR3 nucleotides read TGTGCCAGCAGCCGGGGGGGTGAGGAAAAACTGTTTTTT. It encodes CASSRGGEEKLFF. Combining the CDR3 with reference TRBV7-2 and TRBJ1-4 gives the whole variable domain GAGVSQSPSNKVTEKGKDVELRCDPISGHTALYWYRQSLGQGLEFLIYFQGNSAPDKSGLPSDRFSAERTGGSVSTLTIQRTQQEDSAVYLCASSRGGEEKLFFGSGTQLSVL.

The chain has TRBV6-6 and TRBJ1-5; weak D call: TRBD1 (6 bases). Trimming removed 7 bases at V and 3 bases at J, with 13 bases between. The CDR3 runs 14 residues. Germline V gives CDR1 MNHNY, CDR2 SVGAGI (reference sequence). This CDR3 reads CASTSDSLNQPQHF. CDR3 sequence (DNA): TGTGCCAGCACCTCGGACAGCCTCAATCAGCCCCAGCATTTT.

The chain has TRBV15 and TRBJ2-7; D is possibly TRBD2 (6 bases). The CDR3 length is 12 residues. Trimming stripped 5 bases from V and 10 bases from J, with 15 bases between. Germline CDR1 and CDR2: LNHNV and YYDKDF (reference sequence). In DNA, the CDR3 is TGTGCCACCAGCCCAGGGTGGAGGGACCAGTACTTC. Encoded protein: CATSPGWRDQYF.

This CDR3 reads CSVAWGDEQFF. In DNA form, the CDR3 reads TGCAGCGTTGCCTGGGGAGATGAGCAGTTCTTC. This chain connects TRBV29-1 to TRBJ2-1; weak D call: TRBD2 (5 bases). The V end lost 4 bases, the J end lost 8 bases, and 9 bases lay between the germline ends. The V gene's germline CDR1 is SQVTM and CDR2 ANQGSEA. This CDR3 has 11 residues.

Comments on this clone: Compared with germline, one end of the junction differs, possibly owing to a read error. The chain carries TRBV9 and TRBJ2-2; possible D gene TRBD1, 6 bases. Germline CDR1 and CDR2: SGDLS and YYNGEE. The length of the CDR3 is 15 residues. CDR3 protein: CASSVDWDGGGQLFF. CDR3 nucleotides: TGTGCCAGCAGCGTAGATTGGGATGGGGGCGGGCAGCTGTTTTTT.

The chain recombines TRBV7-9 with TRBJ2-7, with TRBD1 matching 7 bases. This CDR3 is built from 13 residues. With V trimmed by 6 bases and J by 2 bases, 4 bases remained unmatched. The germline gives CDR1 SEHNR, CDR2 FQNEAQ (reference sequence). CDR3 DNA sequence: TGTGCCAGCAGATTTGGGACAGCCTACGAGCAGTACTTC. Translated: CASRFGTAYEQYF.